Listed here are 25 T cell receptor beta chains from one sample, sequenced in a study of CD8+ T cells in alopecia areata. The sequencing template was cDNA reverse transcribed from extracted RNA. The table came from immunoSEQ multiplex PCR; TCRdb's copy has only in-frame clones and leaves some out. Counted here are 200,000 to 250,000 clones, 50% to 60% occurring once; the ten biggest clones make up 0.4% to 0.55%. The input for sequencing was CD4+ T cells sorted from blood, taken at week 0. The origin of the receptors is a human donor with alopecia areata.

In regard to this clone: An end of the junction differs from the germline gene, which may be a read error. The CDR3 protein is CASSESVVSRNTIYF. CDR3 bases: TGCGCCAGCAGTGAATCGGTAGTATCTCGAAACACCATATATTTT. This rearrangement joins TRBV23-1 to TRBJ1-3; D is unresolved. TRBV23-1 belongs to the ORF category, with a function that is uncertain. This CDR3 region has 15 residues.

CDR3 DNA: TGCAGCGCAAGCTCCCCGGGTAACACTAATGAAAAACTGTTTTTT. Encoded protein: CSASSPGNTNEKLFF. The rearrangement joins TRBV29-1 to TRBJ1-4; no firm D call. V was pared by 7 bases and J by 2 bases, with 17 bases between. CDR1 and CDR2 (germline): SQVTM, ANQGSEA. The CDR3 contains 15 residues.

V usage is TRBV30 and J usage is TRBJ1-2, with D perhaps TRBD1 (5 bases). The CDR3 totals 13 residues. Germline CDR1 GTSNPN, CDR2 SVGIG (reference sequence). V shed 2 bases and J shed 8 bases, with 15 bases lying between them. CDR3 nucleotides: TGTGCCTGGAGTCAGGGTTTGGACCGGGGCTACACCTTC. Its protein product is CAWSQGLDRGYTF.

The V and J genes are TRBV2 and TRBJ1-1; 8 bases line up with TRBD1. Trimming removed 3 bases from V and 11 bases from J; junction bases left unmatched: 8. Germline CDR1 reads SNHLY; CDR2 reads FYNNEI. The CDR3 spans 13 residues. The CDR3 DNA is TGTGCCAGCAGTGATGGGACAGGTGAGAGGGCTTTCTTT. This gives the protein CASSDGTGERAFF.

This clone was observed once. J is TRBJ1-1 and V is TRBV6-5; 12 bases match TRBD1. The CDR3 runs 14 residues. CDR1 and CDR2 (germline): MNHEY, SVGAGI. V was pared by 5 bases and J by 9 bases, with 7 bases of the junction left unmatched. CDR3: CASSAGTGGSKAFF. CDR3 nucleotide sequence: TGTGCCAGCAGTGCCGGGACAGGGGGCTCTAAAGCTTTCTTT.

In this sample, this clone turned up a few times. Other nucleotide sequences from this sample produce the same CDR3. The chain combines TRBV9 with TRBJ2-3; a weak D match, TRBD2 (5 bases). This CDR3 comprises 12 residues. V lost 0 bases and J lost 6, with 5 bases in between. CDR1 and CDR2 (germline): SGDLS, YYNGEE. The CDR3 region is CASSVGGDTQYF. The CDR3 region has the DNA TGTGCCAGCAGCGTAGGAGGGGATACGCAGTATTTT.

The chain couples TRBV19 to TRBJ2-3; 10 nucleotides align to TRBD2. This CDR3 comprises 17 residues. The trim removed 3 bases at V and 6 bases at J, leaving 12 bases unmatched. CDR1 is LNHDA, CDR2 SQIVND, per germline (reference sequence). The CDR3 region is CASSIWASGRSSDTQYF. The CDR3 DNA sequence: TGTGCCAGTAGTATTTGGGCTAGCGGGAGATCATCGGATACGCAGTATTTT.

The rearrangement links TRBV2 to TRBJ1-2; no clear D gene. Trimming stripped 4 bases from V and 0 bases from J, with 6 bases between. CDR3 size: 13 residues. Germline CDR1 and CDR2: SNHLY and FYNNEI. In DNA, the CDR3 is TGTGCCAGCAGTGGGCAGACTAACTATGGCTACACCTTC. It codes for CASSGQTNYGYTF.

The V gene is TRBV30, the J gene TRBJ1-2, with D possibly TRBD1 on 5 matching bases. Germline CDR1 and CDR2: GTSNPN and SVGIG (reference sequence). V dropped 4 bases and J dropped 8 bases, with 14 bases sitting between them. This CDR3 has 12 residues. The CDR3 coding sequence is TGTGCCTGGAAGTACGGGGCGGGAGGCTACACCTTC. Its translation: CAWKYGAGGYTF. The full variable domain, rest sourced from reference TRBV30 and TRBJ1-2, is SQTIHQWPATLVQPVGSPLSLECTVEGTSNPNLYWYRQAAGRGLQLLFYSVGIGQISSEVPQNLSASRPQDRQFILSSKKLLLSDSGFYLCAWKYGAGGYTFGSGTRLTVV.

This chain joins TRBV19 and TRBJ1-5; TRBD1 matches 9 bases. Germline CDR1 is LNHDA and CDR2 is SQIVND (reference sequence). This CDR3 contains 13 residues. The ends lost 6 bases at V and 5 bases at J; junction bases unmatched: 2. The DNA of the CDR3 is TGTGCCAGTAGGGGACAGGGACATCAGCCCCAGCATTTT. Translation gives CASRGQGHQPQHF.

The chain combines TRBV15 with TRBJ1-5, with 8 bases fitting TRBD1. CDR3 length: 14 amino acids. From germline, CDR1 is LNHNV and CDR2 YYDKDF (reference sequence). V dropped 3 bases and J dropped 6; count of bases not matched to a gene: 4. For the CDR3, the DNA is TGTGCCACCAGCAGGTTCACAGGGGGTCAGCCCCAGCATTTT. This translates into CATSRFTGGQPQHF.

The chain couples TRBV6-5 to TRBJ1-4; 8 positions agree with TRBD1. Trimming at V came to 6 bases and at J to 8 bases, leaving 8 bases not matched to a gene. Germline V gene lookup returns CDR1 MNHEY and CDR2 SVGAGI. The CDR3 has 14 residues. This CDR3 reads CASRKTGEWEKLFF. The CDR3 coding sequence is TGTGCCAGCAGGAAGACAGGGGAATGGGAAAAACTGTTTTTT.

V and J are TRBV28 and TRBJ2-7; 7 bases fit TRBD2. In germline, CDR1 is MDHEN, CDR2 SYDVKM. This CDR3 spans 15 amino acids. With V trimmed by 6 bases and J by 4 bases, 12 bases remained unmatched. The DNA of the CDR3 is TGTGCCAGCAGCCTAGGTGGCGGGAGTCCGTACGAGCAGTACTTC. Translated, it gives CASSLGGGSPYEQYF.

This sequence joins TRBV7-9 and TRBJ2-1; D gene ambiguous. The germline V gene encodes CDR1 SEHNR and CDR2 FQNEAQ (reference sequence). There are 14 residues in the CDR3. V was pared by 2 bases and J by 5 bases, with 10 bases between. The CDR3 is CASSLNVPDNEQFF. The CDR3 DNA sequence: TGTGCCAGCAGCTTAAATGTCCCAGACAATGAGCAGTTCTTC.

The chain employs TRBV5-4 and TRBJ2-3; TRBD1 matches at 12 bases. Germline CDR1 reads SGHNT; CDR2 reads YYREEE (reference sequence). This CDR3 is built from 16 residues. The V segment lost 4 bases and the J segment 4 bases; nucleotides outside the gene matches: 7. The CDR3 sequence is CASSPGGTGGADTQYF. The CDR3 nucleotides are TGTGCCAGCAGCCCGGGGGGGACAGGGGGCGCAGATACGCAGTATTTT.

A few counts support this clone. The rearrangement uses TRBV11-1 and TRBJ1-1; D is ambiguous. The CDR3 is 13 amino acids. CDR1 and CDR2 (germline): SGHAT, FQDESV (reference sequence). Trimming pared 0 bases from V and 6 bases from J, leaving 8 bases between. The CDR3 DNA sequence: TGTGCCAGCAGCTTAGCACGGCAGTCTGAAGCTTTCTTT. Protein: CASSLARQSEAFF.

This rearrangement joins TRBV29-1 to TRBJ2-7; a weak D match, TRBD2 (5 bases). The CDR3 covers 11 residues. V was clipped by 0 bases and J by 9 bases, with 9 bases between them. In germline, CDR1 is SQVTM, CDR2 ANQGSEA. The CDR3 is CSVEDRGRQYF. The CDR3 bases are TGCAGCGTTGAAGATCGGGGAAGGCAGTACTTC.

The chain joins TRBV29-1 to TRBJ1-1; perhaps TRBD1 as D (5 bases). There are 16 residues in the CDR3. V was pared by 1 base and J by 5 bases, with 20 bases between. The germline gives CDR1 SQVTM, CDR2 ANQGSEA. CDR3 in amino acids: CSVEASRGARGTEAFF. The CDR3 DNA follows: TGCAGCGTTGAAGCCTCCCGCGGGGCCCGAGGGACTGAAGCTTTCTTT.

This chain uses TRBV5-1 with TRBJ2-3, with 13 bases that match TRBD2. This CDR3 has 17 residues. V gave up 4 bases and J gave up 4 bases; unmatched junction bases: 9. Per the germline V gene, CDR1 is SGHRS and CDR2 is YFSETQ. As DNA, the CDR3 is TGCGCCAGCAGCCCTTGGGCAGGGACTAGCGGGGCAGATACGCAGTATTTT. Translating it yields CASSPWAGTSGADTQYF.

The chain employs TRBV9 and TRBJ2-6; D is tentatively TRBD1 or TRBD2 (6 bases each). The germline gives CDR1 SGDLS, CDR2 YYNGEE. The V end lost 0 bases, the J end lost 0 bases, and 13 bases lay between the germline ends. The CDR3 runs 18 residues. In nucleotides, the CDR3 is TGTGCCAGCAGCGTAGGTGGAGGGGGAGCCTCTGGGGCCAACGTCCTGACTTTC. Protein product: CASSVGGGGASGANVLTF.

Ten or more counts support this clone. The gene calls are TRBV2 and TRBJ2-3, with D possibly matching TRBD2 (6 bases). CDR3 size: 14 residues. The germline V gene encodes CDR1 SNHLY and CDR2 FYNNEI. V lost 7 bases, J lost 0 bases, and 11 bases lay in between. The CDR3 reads CASNGGISTDTQYF. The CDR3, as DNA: TGTGCCAGCAACGGCGGGATCAGCACAGATACGCAGTATTTT.

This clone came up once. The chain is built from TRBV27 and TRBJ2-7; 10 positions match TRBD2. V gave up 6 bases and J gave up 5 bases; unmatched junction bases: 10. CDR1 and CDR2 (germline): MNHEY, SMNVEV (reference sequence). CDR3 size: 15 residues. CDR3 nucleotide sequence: TGTGCCAGCAGCTTCAGCGGGAGGGCCTGGAACGAGCAGTACTTC. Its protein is CASSFSGRAWNEQYF.

CDR3 in DNA: TGTGCCAGCAGCTTGAACAATCAGCCCCAGCATTTT. The encoded protein is CASSLNNQPQHF. V usage is TRBV7-9 and J usage is TRBJ1-5, with no clear D. The CDR3 consists of 12 residues. V was clipped by 3 bases and J by 3 bases, with 3 bases between them. Germline V CDR1 and CDR2: SEHNR, FQNEAQ (reference sequence).

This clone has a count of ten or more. The CDR3 sequence is CASSLAGTGGRNEQFF. CDR3 nucleotide sequence: TGTGCCAGCAGCTTGGCCGGGACAGGGGGGCGCAATGAGCAGTTCTTC. This sequence joins TRBV11-2 and TRBJ2-1, with 11 bases aligning to TRBD1. J lost 6 bases, V lost 3 bases, and 7 bases had no gene match. CDR1 is SGHAT, CDR2 FQNNGV, per germline. The CDR3 has 16 amino acids.

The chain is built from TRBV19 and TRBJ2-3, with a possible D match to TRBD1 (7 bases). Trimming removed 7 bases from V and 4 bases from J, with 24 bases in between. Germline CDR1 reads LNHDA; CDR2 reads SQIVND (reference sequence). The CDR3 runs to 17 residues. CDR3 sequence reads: CASTSTLAGRGADTQYF. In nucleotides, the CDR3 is TGTGCCAGTACCAGCACCCTCGCTGGCAGGGGGGCAGATACGCAGTATTTT.